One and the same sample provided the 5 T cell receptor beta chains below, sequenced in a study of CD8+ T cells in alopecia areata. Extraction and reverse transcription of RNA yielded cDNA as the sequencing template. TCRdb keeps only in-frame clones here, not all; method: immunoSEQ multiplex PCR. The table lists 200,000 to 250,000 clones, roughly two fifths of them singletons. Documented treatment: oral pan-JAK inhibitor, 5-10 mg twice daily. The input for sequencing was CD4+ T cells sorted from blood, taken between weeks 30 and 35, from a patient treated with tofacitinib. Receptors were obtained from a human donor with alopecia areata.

The CDR3 loop reads CAWSRASGQPQHF. The CDR3 coding sequence is TGTGCCTGGAGTCGAGCGTCCGGACAGCCCCAGCATTTT. The genes are TRBV30 and TRBJ1-5; no clear D gene. This CDR3 comprises 13 residues. Trimming stripped 2 bases from V and 7 bases from J, with 12 bases between. CDR1 and CDR2 from the germline V gene are GTSNPN and SVGIG (reference sequence).

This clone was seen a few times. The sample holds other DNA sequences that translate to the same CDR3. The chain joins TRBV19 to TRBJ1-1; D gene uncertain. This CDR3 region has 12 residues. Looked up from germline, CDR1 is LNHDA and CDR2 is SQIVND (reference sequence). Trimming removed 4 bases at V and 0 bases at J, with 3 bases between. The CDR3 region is CASSRMNTEAFF. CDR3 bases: TGTGCCAGTAGTAGGATGAACACTGAAGCTTTCTTT.

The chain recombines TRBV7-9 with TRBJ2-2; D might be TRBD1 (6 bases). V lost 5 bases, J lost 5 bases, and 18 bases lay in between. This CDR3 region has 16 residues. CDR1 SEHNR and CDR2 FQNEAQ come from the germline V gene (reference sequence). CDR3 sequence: CASSHRGQLETGELFF. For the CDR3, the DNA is TGTGCCAGCAGCCACAGAGGACAGCTGGAAACCGGGGAGCTGTTTTTT.

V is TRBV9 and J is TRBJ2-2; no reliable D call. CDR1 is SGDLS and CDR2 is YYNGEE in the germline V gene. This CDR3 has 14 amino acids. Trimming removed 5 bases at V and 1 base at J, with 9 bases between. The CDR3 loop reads CASRGSENTGELFF. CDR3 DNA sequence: TGTGCCAGCAGAGGTTCAGAGAACACCGGGGAGCTGTTTTTT.

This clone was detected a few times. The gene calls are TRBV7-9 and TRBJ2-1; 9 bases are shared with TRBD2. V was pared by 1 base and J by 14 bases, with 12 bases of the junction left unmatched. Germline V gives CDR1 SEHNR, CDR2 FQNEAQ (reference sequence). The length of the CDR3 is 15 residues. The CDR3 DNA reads TGTGCCAGCAGCTTAGAGGGGGCTAGCGGGACCGCAGAGTTCTTC. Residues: CASSLEGASGTAEFF.